These 17 T cell receptor beta chains were all obtained from the same sample, sequenced in a study of vaccination and CD4 T cells after COVID-19. No antigen is known for these receptors. With the Oncomine TCR Beta short-read assay, DNA from cultured CD4+ T cells was sequenced. Using its own MiXCR run on the PCR reads, TCRdb lists one record per CDR3 protein. The sample records 10,000 or so distinct CDR3 sequences, 66% being singletons. As to treatment: approximately nine-day PBMC culture with coronavirus spike peptide pools or control peptides (ViraFEST assay). Sequenced: CD4+ T cells from blood, cultured in vitro. The receptors stem from a human donor who had recovered from COVID-19.

This clonotype was recorded a few times. The rearrangement joins TRBV6-1 to TRBJ1-2; 9 nucleotides align to TRBD1. Germline V gene sequence: CDR1 MNHNS, CDR2 SASEGT. The CDR3 sequence is 14 residues long. Trimming at V came to 5 bases and at J to 7 bases, leaving 8 bases not matched to a gene. The CDR3 reads CASSISGTGSGYTF. The CDR3 coding sequence is TGTGCCAGCAGTATCTCCGGGACAGGGAGTGGCTACACCTTC.

The genes are TRBV6-1 and TRBJ1-1; perhaps TRBD1 as D (6 bases). Trimming took 5 bases from V and 13 from J, leaving 26 bases between them. The CDR3 totals 15 residues. Germline CDR1 MNHNS, CDR2 SASEGT. The CDR3 here is CASSRTGTLPPKGFF. The CDR3, as DNA: TGTGCCAGCAGTAGAACCGGGACACTACCTCCCAAAGGTTTCTTT.

The rearrangement links TRBV19 to TRBJ2-1; no clear D. The germline V gene has CDR1 LNHDA and CDR2 SQIVND (reference sequence). This CDR3 spans 13 amino acids. Trimming took 7 bases from V and 4 from J, leaving 11 bases between them. The CDR3 sequence: CASNNMRYNEQFF. The CDR3 bases are TGTGCCAGTAACAATATGAGGTACAATGAGCAGTTCTTC. Based on the CDR3 plus reference TRBV19 and TRBJ2-1, the full variable domain is DGGITQSPKYLFRKEGQNVTLSCEQNLNHDAMYWYRQDPGQGLRLIYYSQIVNDFQKGDIAEGYSVSREKKESFPLTVTSAQKNPTAFYLCASNNMRYNEQFFGPGTRLTVL.

The chain has TRBV20-1 and TRBJ2-5; tentatively, D is TRBD1 (6 bases). The germline CDR1 and CDR2 sequences are DFQATT and SNEGSKA (reference sequence). V was clipped by 6 bases and J by 1 base, with 12 bases between them. The CDR3 has 13 amino acids. The chain's CDR3 is CSAPMGAQETQYF. Here the CDR3 DNA reads TGCAGTGCCCCGATGGGGGCCCAAGAGACCCAGTACTTC.

The chain links TRBV19 to TRBJ1-1, with D hard to call. This CDR3 region has 12 residues. Looked up from germline, CDR1 is LNHDA and CDR2 is SQIVND (reference sequence). The germline V and J ends were trimmed by 5 bases and 1 base, with 5 bases remaining between them. CDR3 protein: CASSLGNTEAFF. The CDR3 DNA sequence: TGTGCCAGTAGTCTAGGGAACACTGAAGCTTTCTTT.

The chain has TRBV7-9 and TRBJ1-1, with D maybe TRBD1 (6 bases). Per the germline V gene, CDR1 is SEHNR and CDR2 is FQNEAQ (reference sequence). V was clipped by 1 base and J by 1 base, with 10 bases between them. There are 15 residues in the CDR3. For the CDR3, the DNA is TGTGCCAGCAGCTTAGTGGGAGGGGGGAACACTGAAGCTTTCTTT. Translation: CASSLVGGGNTEAFF.

The chain has TRBV27 and TRBJ2-2; D may be TRBD1 (6 bases). Germline V gene data show CDR1 as MNHEY and CDR2 as SMNVEV (reference sequence). CDR3 length: 15 amino acids. Trimming shortened V by 3 bases and J by 5 bases, and 13 bases separated the two germline ends. CDR3 region: CASSFGTGWTGELFF. The CDR3 DNA reads TGTGCCAGCAGTTTTGGTACAGGGTGGACCGGGGAGCTGTTTTTT.

This chain joins TRBV2 and TRBJ2-7, with D unresolved. The CDR3 runs 14 residues. Germline CDR1 and CDR2: SNHLY and FYNNEI. V was pared by 5 bases and J by 5 bases, with 16 bases between. The CDR3 coding sequence is TGTGCCAGCAGTTCCCGTCGGTCTTTAAACGAGCAGTACTTC. Its protein product is CASSSRRSLNEQYF.

Only a few counts were recorded for this clonotype. The chain has TRBV5-1 and TRBJ2-1, with TRBD2 matching over 11 bases. Per germline, CDR1 SGHRS and CDR2 YFSETQ. The CDR3 length is 14 residues. Germline trimming cut 7 bases from V and 8 bases from J; bases unmatched to any gene: 8. This chain's CDR3 is CASGLAGGTYEQFF. CDR3 DNA: TGCGCCAGCGGATTAGCGGGGGGGACCTATGAGCAGTTCTTC.

This chain joins TRBV2 and TRBJ1-6; D not certain. CDR1 is SNHLY and CDR2 is FYNNEI in the germline V gene. Trimming left V 7 bases short and J 4 bases short, with 11 bases between. The CDR3 has 14 residues. CDR3 protein: CASNGRIYNSPLHF. In nucleotides, the CDR3 is TGTGCCAGCAACGGCAGGATTTATAATTCACCCCTCCACTTT. Using reference TRBV2 and TRBJ1-6 for the parts outside the CDR3, the full variable domain is EPEVTQTPSHQVTQMGQEVILRCVPISNHLYFYWYRQILGQKVEFLVSFYNNEISEKSEIFDDQFSVERPDGSNFTLKIRSTKLEDSAMYFCASNGRIYNSPLHFGNGTRLTVT.

This clonotype was observed a handful of times. The chain uses TRBV7-2 and TRBJ1-1; perhaps TRBD1 as D (5 bases). The CDR3 has 17 amino acids. The germline V and J ends were trimmed by 2 bases and 0 bases, with 16 bases remaining between them. Germline loops: CDR1 SGHTA, CDR2 FQGNSA. CDR3 protein: CASSLWGSSPMNTEAFF. CDR3 nucleotide sequence: TGTGCCAGCAGCTTATGGGGCAGCTCCCCCATGAACACTGAAGCTTTCTTT.

The chain combines TRBV15 with TRBJ2-7; maybe TRBD2 (6 bases). The CDR3 has 13 amino acids. Trimming cost V 6 bases and J 3 bases, with 12 bases left between them. Germline-derived CDR1 and CDR2 are LNHNV and YYDKDF (reference sequence). The CDR3 spells CATRPSELYEQYF. The CDR3 bases are TGTGCCACCAGACCTAGCGAGCTCTACGAGCAGTACTTC.

There are a few counts of this clonotype. The rearrangement uses TRBV7-3 and TRBJ1-2, with D unclear. CDR1 SGHTA and CDR2 FQGTGA come from the germline V gene. The CDR3 extends over 19 amino acids. V dropped 1 base and J dropped 2 bases, with 23 bases sitting between them. CDR3 region: CASSLRNFGGPTPNYGYTF. CDR3 DNA: TGTGCCAGCAGCTTAAGAAACTTCGGAGGGCCAACTCCCAACTATGGCTACACCTTC.

This clonotype was seen more than once but under ten times. The genes are TRBV30 and TRBJ2-5; the D is unclear. The V and J ends lost 3 bases and 5 bases respectively, with 16 bases between them. The length of the CDR3 is 14 residues. CDR1 GTSNPN and CDR2 SVGIG come from the germline V gene (reference sequence). The CDR3 sequence is CAWRPAGLVETQYF. The DNA of the CDR3 is TGTGCCTGGAGGCCCGCAGGTTTGGTGGAGACCCAGTACTTC.

The rearrangement links TRBV10-1 to TRBJ1-2; 7 bases fit TRBD1. CDR1 WNHNN and CDR2 SYGVQD come from the germline V gene (reference sequence). The V segment lost 8 bases and the J segment 10 bases; nucleotides outside the gene matches: 16. The CDR3 length is 14 residues. The CDR3 DNA sequence: TGCGCCAGCCTAAGGGTCGGACAGGCTTCCGACTACACCTTC. Translating gives CASLRVGQASDYTF.

This rearrangement joins TRBV20-1 to TRBJ1-4, with 9 bases matching TRBD1. V trimming: 4 bases; J trimming: 0 bases; junction bases outside the gene matches: 3. Germline assignment: CDR1 DFQATT and CDR2 SNEGSKA (reference sequence). The CDR3 spans 15 residues. The CDR3 loop reads CSATRTGATNEKLFF. CDR3 bases: TGCAGTGCTACCCGGACAGGGGCAACTAATGAAAAACTGTTTTTT.

The chain employs TRBV12-3 or TRBV12-4 and TRBJ1-6; D might be TRBD1 (5 bases). The CDR3 sequence is 14 residues long. Between the trimmed V and J ends, which lost 6 bases and 9 bases, there was a span of 15 bases. The CDR3 DNA is TGTGCCAGCAGGCTGGGGGTGCCGGGTTCACCCCTCCACTTT. It yields the protein CASRLGVPGSPLHF.